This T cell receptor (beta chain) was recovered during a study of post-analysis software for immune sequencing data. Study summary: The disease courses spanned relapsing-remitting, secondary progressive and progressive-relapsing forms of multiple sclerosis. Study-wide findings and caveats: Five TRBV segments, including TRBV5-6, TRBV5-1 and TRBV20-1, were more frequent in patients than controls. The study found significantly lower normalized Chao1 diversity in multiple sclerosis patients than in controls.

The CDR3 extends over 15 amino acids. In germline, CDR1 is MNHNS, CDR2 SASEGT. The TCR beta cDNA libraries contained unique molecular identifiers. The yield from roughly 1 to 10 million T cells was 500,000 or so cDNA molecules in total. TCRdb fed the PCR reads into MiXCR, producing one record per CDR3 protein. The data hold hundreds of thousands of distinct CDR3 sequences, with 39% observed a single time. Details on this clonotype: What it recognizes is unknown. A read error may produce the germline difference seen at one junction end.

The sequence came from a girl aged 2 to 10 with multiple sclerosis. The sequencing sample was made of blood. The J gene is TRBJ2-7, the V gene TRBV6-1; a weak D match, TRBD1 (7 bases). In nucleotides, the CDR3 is TGTGCCGGCAGTGAAGCGGAGGAGGGGGCGTACGAGCAGTACTTC. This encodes CAGSEAEEGAYEQYF.